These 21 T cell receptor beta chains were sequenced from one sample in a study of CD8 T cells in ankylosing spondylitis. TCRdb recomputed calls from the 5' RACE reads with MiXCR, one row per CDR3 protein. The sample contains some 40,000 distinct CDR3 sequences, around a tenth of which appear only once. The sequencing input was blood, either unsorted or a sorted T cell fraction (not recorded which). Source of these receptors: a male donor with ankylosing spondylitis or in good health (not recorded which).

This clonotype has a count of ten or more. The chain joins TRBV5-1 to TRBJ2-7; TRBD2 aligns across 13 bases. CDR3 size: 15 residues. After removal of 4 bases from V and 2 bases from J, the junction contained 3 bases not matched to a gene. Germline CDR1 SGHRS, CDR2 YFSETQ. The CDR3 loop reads CASSKGTSGAYEQYF. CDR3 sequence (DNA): TGCGCCAGCAGCAAAGGGACTAGCGGGGCCTACGAGCAGTACTTC.

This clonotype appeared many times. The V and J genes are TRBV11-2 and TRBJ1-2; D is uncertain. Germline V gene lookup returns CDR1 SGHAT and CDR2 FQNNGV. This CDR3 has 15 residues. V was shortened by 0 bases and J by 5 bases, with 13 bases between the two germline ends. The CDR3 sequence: CASSLDMAGSYGYTF. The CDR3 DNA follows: TGTGCCAGCAGCTTAGATATGGCGGGGTCATATGGCTACACCTTC.

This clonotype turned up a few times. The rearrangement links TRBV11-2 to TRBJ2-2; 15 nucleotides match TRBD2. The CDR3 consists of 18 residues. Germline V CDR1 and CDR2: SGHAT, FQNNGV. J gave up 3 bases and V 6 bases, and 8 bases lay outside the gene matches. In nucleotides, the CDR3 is TGTGCCAGCAGGGCCTACGGACTAGCGGGAGGGGACACCGGGGAGCTGTTTTTT. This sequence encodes CASRAYGLAGGDTGELFF.

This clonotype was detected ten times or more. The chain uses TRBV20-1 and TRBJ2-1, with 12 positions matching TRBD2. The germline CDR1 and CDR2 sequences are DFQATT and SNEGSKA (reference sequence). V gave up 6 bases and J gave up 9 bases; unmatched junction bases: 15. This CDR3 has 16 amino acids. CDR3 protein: CSAIKALAGGRSEQFF. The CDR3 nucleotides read TGCAGTGCCATTAAAGCTCTAGCGGGAGGGCGAAGTGAGCAGTTCTTC.

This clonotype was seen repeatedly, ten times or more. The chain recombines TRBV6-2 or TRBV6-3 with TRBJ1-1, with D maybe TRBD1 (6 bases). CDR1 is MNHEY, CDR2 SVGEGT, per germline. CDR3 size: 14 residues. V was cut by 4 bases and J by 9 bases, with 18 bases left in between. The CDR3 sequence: CASSSPDSSLKAFF. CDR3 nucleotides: TGTGCCAGCAGTTCCCCGGACAGCTCCCTGAAAGCTTTCTTT.

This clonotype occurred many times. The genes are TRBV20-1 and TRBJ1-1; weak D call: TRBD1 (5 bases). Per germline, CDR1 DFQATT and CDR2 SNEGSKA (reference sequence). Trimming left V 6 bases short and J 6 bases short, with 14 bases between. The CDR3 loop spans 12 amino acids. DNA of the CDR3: TGCAGTGCGGTTCAGGGTATCCCTGAAGCTTTCTTT. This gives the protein CSAVQGIPEAFF.

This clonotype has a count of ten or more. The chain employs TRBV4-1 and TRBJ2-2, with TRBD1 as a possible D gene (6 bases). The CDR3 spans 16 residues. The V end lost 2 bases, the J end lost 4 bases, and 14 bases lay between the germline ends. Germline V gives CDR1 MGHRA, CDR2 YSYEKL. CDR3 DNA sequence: TGCGCCAGCAGCCAACTCCAGGGGCGAAGCACCGGGGAGCTGTTTTTT. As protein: CASSQLQGRSTGELFF.

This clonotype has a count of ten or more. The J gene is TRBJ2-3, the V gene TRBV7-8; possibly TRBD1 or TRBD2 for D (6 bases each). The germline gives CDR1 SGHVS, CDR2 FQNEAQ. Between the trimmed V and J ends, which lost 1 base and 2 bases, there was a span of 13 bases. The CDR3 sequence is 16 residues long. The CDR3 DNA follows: TGTGCCAGCAGCTTAGTCGGGGGCGCGGACACAGATACGCAGTATTTT. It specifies CASSLVGGADTDTQYF.

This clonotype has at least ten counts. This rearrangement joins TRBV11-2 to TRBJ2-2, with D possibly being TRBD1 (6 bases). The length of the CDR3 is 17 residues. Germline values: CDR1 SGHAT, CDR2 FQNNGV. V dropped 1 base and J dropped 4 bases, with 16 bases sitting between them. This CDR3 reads CASSLVRVRGPTGELFF. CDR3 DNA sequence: TGTGCCAGCAGCTTAGTCAGGGTCAGGGGACCCACCGGGGAGCTGTTTTTT.

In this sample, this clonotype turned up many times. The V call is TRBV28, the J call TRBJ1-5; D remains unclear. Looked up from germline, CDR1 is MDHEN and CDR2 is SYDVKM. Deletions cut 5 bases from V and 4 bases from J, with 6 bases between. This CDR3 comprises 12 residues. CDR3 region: CASSVKNQPQHF. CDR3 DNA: TGTGCCAGCAGTGTAAAAAATCAGCCCCAGCATTTT.

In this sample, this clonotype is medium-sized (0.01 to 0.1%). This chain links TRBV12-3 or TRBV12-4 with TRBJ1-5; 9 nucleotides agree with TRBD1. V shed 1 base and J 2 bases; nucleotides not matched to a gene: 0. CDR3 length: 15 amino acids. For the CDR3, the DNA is TGTGCCAGCAGTTTAGGACAGGGGGGCAATCAGCCCCAGCATTTT. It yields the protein CASSLGQGGNQPQHF.

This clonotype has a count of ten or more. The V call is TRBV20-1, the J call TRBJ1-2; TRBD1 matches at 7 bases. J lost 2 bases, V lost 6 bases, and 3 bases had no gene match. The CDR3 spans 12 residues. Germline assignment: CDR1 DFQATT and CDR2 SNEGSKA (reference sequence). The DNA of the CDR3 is TGCAGTGCGGCGACAGGGAACTATGGCTACACCTTC. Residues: CSAATGNYGYTF.

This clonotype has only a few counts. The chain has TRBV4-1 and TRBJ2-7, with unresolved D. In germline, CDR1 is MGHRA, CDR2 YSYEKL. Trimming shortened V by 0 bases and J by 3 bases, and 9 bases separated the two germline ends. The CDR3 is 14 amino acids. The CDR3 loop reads CASSQDMGYYEQYF. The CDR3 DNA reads TGCGCCAGCAGCCAAGATATGGGATACTACGAGCAGTACTTC.

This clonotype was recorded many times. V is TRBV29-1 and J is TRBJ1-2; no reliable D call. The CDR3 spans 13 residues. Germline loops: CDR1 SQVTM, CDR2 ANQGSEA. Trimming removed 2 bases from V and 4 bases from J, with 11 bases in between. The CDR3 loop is CSVEPKGSYGYTF. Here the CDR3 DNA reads TGCAGCGTTGAACCAAAGGGAAGCTATGGCTACACCTTC.

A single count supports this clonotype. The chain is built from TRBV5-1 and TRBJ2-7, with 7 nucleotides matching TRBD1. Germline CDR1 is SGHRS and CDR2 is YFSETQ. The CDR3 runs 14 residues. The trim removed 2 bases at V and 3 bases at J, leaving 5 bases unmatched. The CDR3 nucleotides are TGCGCCAGCAGCTTAGTGACAGGGAACTACGAGCAGTACTTC. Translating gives CASSLVTGNYEQYF.

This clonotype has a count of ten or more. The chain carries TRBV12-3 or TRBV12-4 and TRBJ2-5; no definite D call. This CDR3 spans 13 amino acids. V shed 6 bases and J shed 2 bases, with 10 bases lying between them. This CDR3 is CASSQRSQETQYF. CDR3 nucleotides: TGTGCCAGCAGCCAACGGTCACAAGAGACCCAGTACTTC.

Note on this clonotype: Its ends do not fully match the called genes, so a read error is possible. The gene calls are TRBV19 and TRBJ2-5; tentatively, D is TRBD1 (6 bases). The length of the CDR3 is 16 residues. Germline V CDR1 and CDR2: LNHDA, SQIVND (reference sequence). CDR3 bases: TGTGCCAGTTGTATGGGGGCATTCCGGGCCAAACAGACCCAGTACTTC. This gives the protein CASCMGAFRAKQTQYF.

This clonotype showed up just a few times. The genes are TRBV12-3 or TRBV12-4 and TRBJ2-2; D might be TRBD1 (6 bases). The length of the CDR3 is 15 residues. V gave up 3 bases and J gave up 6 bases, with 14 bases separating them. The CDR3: CASSFSRGSAGELFF. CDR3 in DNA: TGTGCCAGCAGTTTTTCAAGGGGGAGCGCCGGGGAGCTGTTTTTT.

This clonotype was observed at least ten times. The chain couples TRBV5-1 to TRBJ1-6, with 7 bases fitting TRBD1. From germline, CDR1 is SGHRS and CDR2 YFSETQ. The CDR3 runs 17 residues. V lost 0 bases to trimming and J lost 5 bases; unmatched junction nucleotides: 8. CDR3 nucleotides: TGCGCCAGCAGCTTGGATATTTGGGACAGCAATAATTCACCCCTCCACTTT. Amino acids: CASSLDIWDSNNSPLHF.

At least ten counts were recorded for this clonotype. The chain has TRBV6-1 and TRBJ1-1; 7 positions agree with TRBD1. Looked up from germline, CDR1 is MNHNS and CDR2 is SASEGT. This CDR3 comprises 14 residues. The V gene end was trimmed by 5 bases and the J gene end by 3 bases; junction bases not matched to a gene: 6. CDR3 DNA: TGTGCCAGCAGTACCCCAGGGGGGGACACTGAAGCTTTCTTT. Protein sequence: CASSTPGGDTEAFF.

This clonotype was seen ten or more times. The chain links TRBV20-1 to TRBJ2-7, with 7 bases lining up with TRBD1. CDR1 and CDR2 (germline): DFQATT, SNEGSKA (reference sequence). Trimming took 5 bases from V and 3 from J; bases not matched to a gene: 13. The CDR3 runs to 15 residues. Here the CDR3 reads CSAADTTGELYEQYF. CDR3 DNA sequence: TGCAGTGCTGCAGATACCACAGGGGAGCTCTACGAGCAGTACTTC.